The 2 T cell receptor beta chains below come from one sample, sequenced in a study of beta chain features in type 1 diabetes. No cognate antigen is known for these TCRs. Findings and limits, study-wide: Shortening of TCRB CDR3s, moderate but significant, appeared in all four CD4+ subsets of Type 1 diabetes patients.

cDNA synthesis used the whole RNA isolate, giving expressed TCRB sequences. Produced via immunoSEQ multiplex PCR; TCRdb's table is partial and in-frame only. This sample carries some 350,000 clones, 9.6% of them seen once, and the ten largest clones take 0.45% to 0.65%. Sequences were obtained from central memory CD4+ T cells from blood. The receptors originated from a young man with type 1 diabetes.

The CDR3 reads CASSPSGVSPGNTIYF. The CDR3 DNA reads as TGTGCCAGCAGTCCTTCAGGTGTCTCCCCAGGAAACACCATATATTTT. This sequence joins TRBV27 and TRBJ1-3; D call uncertain. The CDR3 runs 16 residues. V was trimmed by 5 bases and J by 4 bases, leaving 18 bases between them. Germline loops: CDR1 MNHEY, CDR2 SMNVEV (reference sequence).

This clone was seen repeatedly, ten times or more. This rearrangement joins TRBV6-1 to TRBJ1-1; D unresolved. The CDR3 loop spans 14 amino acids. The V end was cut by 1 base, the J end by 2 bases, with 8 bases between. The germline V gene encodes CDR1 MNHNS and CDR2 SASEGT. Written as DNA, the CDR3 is TGTGCCAGCAGTGAAGTAATGGGTAACACTGAAGCTTTCTTT. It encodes CASSEVMGNTEAFF.